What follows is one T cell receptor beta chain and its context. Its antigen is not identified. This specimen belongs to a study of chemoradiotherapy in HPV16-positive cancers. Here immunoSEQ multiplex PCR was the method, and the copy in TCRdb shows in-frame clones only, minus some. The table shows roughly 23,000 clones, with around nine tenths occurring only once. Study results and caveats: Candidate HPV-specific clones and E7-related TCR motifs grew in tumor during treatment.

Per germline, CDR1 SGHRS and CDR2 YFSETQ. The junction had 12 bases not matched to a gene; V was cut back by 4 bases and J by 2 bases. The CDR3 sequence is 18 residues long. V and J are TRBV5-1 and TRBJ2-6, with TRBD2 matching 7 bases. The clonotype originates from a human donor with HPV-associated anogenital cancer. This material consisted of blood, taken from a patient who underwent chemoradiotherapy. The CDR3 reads CASSPIGTTSAGANVLTF. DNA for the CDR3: TGCGCCAGCAGCCCTATAGGGACTACCTCTGCTGGGGCCAACGTCCTGACTTTC.